These T cell receptor beta chains were read from a single sample in a study of cytomegalovirus exposure and HLA in healthy donors. The data were produced by immunoSEQ multiplex PCR, yet TCRdb's version contains in-frame clones alone and is incomplete. Counted here are about 180,000 clones, about three quarters occurring once; the ten biggest clones make up around 1.6%. The material sequenced was PBMCs. Receptor source: a man aged 18-30 years in good health and CMV-seronegative. Each CDR3 is given with its conserved first and last residue. Fields, in order: CDR3 DNA, CDR3 protein, D gene, J gene, clone size, V gene. D genes are given only for firm matches. Where a row states a size, it is once, few, many or the class of an expanded clone; other rows omit it.

cdr3_nt: TGCGCCAGCAGCTCGCCCGGGATCAACTACGAGCAGTACTTC
cdr3_aa: CASSSPGINYEQYF
d_call: .
j_call: TRBJ2-7
clone_size: .
v_call: TRBV5-1

cdr3_nt: TGTGCCAGCAGAGTACTAGCGGGAGCTGGCAATGAGCAGTTCTTC
cdr3_aa: CASRVLAGAGNEQFF
d_call: TRBD2
j_call: TRBJ2-1
clone_size: .
v_call: TRBV6-4

cdr3_nt: TGTGCCAGCAGCCCCTCCGGGGGGCTGAACACTGAAGCTTTCTTT
cdr3_aa: CASSPSGGLNTEAFF
d_call: .
j_call: TRBJ1-1
clone_size: .
v_call: TRBV9

cdr3_nt: TGTGCCAGCAGTGAGGGGGGGGGACCCTACAATGAGCAGTTCTTC
cdr3_aa: CASSEGGGPYNEQFF
d_call: TRBD2
j_call: TRBJ2-1
clone_size: .
v_call: TRBV6-1

cdr3_nt: TGTGCCAGCGGACACCGGGGGTCGGTTGGCTACACCTTC
cdr3_aa: CASGHRGSVGYTF
d_call: .
j_call: TRBJ1-2
clone_size: .
v_call: TRBV2

cdr3_nt: TGCGCCAGCAGTTGGGGGACAGCCCTACGCGAGCAGTACTTC
cdr3_aa: CASSWGTALREQYF
d_call: TRBD1
j_call: TRBJ2-7
clone_size: .
v_call: TRBV5-1

cdr3_nt: TGTGCCAGCAGCCCGACTGGGAGGGATCGGGAGCAGTTCTTC
cdr3_aa: CASSPTGRDREQFF
d_call: TRBD2
j_call: TRBJ2-1
clone_size: .
v_call: TRBV2

cdr3_nt: TGCAGCGTGGACGGGACAGGGGTCTACTACTCCTTC
cdr3_aa: CSVDGTGVYYSF
d_call: TRBD1
j_call: TRBJ1-2
clone_size: .
v_call: TRBV29-1

cdr3_nt: TGTGCCAGCAGTTTCCGGGGAGGAATGGTCTGGATCTTTACGTGGGGAGAGACCCAGTACTTC
cdr3_aa: CASSFRGGMVWIFTWGETQYF
d_call: .
j_call: TRBJ2-5
clone_size: .
v_call: TRBV21-1

cdr3_nt: TGCGCCAGCAGCGGGGACAGGGACTATGGCTACACCTTC
cdr3_aa: CASSGDRDYGYTF
d_call: TRBD1
j_call: TRBJ1-2
clone_size: once
v_call: TRBV5-1

cdr3_nt: TGTGCCAGCAGCTTAACAGGGAATTCACCCCTCCACTTT
cdr3_aa: CASSLTGNSPLHF
d_call: .
j_call: TRBJ1-6
clone_size: few
v_call: TRBV5-8

cdr3_nt: TGTGCCAGCAGTGAACAGGGGAACACCATATATTTT
cdr3_aa: CASSEQGNTIYF
d_call: .
j_call: TRBJ1-3
clone_size: .
v_call: TRBV6-1

cdr3_nt: TGTGCCAGCAGCTTAGTCCAGGGCACTGAAGCTTTCTTT
cdr3_aa: CASSLVQGTEAFF
d_call: .
j_call: TRBJ1-1
clone_size: .
v_call: TRBV7-6

cdr3_nt: TGTGCCGTTGGGGTCGGTCGGGGGGCAGGGGGCTACACCTTC
cdr3_aa: CAVGVGRGAGGYTF
d_call: .
j_call: TRBJ1-2
clone_size: once
v_call: TRBV12-5

cdr3_nt: TGTGCCAGCAGCCCCGGGACTCATTCACCGTCGAACACTGAAGCTTTCTTT
cdr3_aa: CASSPGTHSPSNTEAFF
d_call: .
j_call: TRBJ1-1
clone_size: few
v_call: TRBV11-2

cdr3_nt: TGCGCCAGCGGGTCGGGACAGCCCCCCAATGAGCAGTTCTTC
cdr3_aa: CASGSGQPPNEQFF
d_call: TRBD1
j_call: TRBJ2-1
clone_size: .
v_call: TRBV10-1

cdr3_nt: TGTGCCAGCAGTTTGACTAGCGGGGGCCCTCCTAGCACAGATACGCAGTATTTT
cdr3_aa: CASSLTSGGPPSTDTQYF
d_call: TRBD2
j_call: TRBJ2-3
clone_size: .
v_call: TRBV28

cdr3_nt: TGTGCCAGCAGCGCCGGACTACAGAACACCGGGGAGCTGTTTTTT
cdr3_aa: CASSAGLQNTGELFF
d_call: .
j_call: TRBJ2-2
clone_size: few
v_call: TRBV9

cdr3_nt: TGTGCCACCAGCAGGACGACAGGGACCCCAGATACGCAGTATTTT
cdr3_aa: CATSRTTGTPDTQYF
d_call: TRBD1
j_call: TRBJ2-3
clone_size: .
v_call: TRBV15

cdr3_nt: TGTGCCAGCAGTGACGGGCAGGGGGCGGATACGCAGTATTTT
cdr3_aa: CASSDGQGADTQYF
d_call: TRBD1
j_call: TRBJ2-3
clone_size: .
v_call: TRBV6-4

cdr3_nt: TGTGCCAGTAGTATAACGGGGGGCGACGAGCAGTACTTC
cdr3_aa: CASSITGGDEQYF
d_call: .
j_call: TRBJ2-7
clone_size: .
v_call: TRBV19

cdr3_nt: TGTGCCAGCAGACCCCTAGCGGGAGGGCCCTACGAGCAGTACTTC
cdr3_aa: CASRPLAGGPYEQYF
d_call: TRBD2
j_call: TRBJ2-7
clone_size: .
v_call: TRBV6-5

cdr3_nt: TGTGCCAGCAGCTTCTCTGCGGGGGACTACGAGCAGTACTTC
cdr3_aa: CASSFSAGDYEQYF
d_call: TRBD2
j_call: TRBJ2-7
clone_size: .
v_call: TRBV5-6

cdr3_nt: TGCGCCAGCATTGGACAGGGGACATACAATGAGCAGTTCTTC
cdr3_aa: CASIGQGTYNEQFF
d_call: TRBD1
j_call: TRBJ2-1
clone_size: .
v_call: TRBV5-1

cdr3_nt: TGTGCCTGGAGCCCGACAGGGGGCGAGCAGTACTTC
cdr3_aa: CAWSPTGGEQYF
d_call: TRBD1
j_call: TRBJ2-7
clone_size: .
v_call: TRBV30

cdr3_nt: TGTGCCAGCAGCTTACCTACCATCAATGAGCAGTTCTTC
cdr3_aa: CASSLPTINEQFF
d_call: .
j_call: TRBJ2-1
clone_size: .
v_call: TRBV7-2